This T cell receptor (beta chain) originates from a study of T cells after posttransplantation cyclophosphamide. Study-wide findings and caveats: After PTCy, TRB diversity resembled that of CNI/methotrexate controls. Blood and skin or GI T cell repertoires showed limited TRB overlap.

Busulfan-fludarabine conditioning, marrow transplant, and cyclophosphamide on days +3 and +4 were administered. V lost 1 base and J lost 1, with 5 bases in between. Looked up from germline, CDR1 is MDHEN and CDR2 is SYDVKM. This CDR3 is built from 14 residues. The method was immunoSEQ multiplex PCR; TCRdb's version includes in-frame clones alone and lacks a portion of them. The sample consists of around 22,000 clones, approximately 87% of them appearing once. As for this clone: The antigen remains unidentified.

Source: PBMCs, taken after allogeneic stem cell transplant with posttransplant cyclophosphamide. The gene calls are TRBV28 and TRBJ1-3; the D is unclear. The TCR originated in a female patient in her 30s who received an allogeneic stem cell transplant from an unrelated donor, was CMV-positive, and had no GVHD. These T cells may partly come from the graft donor. The CDR3 DNA sequence: TGTGCCAGCAGTTTATCGGGGTCTGGAAACACCATATATTTT. Translated: CASSLSGSGNTIYF.